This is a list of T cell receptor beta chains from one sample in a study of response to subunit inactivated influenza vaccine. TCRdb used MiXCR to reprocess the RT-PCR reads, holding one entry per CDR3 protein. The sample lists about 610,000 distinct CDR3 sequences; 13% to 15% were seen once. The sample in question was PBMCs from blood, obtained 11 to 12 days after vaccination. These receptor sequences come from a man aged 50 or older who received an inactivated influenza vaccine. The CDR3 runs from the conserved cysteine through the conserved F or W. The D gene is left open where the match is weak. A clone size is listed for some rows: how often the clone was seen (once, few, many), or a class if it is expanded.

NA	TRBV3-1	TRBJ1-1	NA	CASSQVMGQTEAFF	TGTGCCAGCAGCCAAGTTATGGGGCAGACTGAAGCTTTCTTT
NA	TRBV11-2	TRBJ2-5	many	CASSLGFGGSETQYF	TGTGCCAGCAGCTTAGGTTTTGGCGGGTCGGAGACCCAGTACTTC
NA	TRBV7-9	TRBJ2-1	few	CASSLVVGTYNEQFF	TGTGCCAGCAGCTTAGTGGTAGGAACCTACAATGAGCAGTTCTTC
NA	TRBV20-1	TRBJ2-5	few	CSAREGSQETQYF	TGCAGTGCTAGAGAGGGCTCCCAAGAGACCCAGTACTTC
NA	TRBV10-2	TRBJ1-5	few	CASSVAQNQPQHF	TGCGCCAGCAGTGTGGCACAAAATCAGCCCCAGCATTTT
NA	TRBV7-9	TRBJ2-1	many	CASSVYNEQFF	TGTGCCAGCAGCGTATACAATGAGCAGTTCTTC
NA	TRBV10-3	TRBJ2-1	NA	CAISEKGEFSNEQFF	TGTGCCATCAGTGAGAAGGGGGAGTTCTCCAATGAGCAGTTCTTC
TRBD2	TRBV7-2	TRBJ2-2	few	CASSLGFGGAGGELFF	TGTGCCAGCAGCTTAGGTTTCGGGGGGGCCGGCGGGGAGCTGTTTTTT
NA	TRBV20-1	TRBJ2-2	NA	CSARGVGGTGELFF	TGCAGTGCTAGAGGGGTTGGAGGCACCGGGGAGCTGTTTTTT
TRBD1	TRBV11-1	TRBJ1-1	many	CASSSDRGTEAFF	TGTGCCAGCAGTTCGGACAGGGGCACTGAAGCTTTCTTT
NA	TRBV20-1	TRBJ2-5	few	CSASHRFETQYF	TGCAGTGCTAGTCACAGGTTTGAGACCCAGTACTTC
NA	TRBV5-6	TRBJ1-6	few	CASSQDGPSYNSPLHF	TGTGCCAGCAGCCAGGACGGCCCCTCCTATAATTCACCCCTCCACTTT
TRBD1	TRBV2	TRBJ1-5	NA	CASGQGQGNQPQHF	TGTGCCAGCGGACAAGGACAGGGGAACCAGCCCCAGCATTTT
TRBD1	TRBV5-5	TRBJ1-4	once	CASSFRGPEEKLFF	TGTGCCAGCAGCTTCAGGGGGCCGGAGGAAAAACTGTTTTTT
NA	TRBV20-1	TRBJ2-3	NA	CSARDLGGGTDTQYF	TGCAGTGCTAGAGATTTAGGGGGGGGCACAGATACGCAGTATTTT
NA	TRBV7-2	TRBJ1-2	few	CASSLMEGLGGYTF	TGTGCCAGCAGCTTAATGGAGGGCCTGGGTGGCTACACCTTC
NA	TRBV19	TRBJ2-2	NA	CASSPERGRTGELFF	TGTGCCAGTAGTCCTGAGAGGGGACGGACCGGGGAGCTGTTTTTT
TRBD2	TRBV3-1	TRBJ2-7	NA	CASSQHGGRAPEQYF	TGTGCCAGCAGCCAGCACGGCGGGAGGGCCCCCGAGCAGTACTTC
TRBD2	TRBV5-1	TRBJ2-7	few	CASRELALSSYEQYF	TGCGCCAGCAGGGAACTAGCGCTTTCCTCCTACGAGCAGTACTTC
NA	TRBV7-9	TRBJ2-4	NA	CASSPKNIGYAGNIQYF	TGTGCCAGCAGCCCTAAAAATATAGGGTACGCTGGAAACATTCAGTACTTC
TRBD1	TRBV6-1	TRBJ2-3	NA	CASSHPQDRLSTDTQYF	TGTGCCAGCAGCCACCCTCAGGACAGGTTAAGCACAGATACGCAGTATTTT
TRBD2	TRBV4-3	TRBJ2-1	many	CASSQDGGGGAYNEQFF	TGCGCCAGCAGCCAAGATGGGGGGGGGGGAGCCTACAATGAGCAGTTCTTC
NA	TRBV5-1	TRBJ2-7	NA	CASSLDPRKTYEQYF	TGCGCCAGCAGCTTGGATCCGCGAAAGACCTACGAGCAGTACTTC
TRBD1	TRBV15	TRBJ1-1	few	CATSRDHIKGQGNTEAFF	TGTGCCACCAGCAGAGATCACATTAAAGGACAGGGGAACACTGAAGCTTTCTTT
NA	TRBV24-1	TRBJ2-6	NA	CATSVGSSFVLTF	TGTGCCACCAGTGTGGGATCGAGCTTCGTCCTGACTTTC
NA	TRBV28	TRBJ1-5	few	CASSLTQRTKEPQHF	TGTGCCAGCAGTCTAACACAGAGGACAAAGGAGCCCCAGCATTTT
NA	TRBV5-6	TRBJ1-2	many	CASSRLGYGYTF	TGTGCCAGCAGCCGATTAGGATATGGCTACACCTTC
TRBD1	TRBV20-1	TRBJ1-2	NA	CSARSPGQDNYGYTF	TGCAGTGCTAGGTCCCCGGGACAGGATAACTATGGCTACACCTTC
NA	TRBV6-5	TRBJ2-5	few	CASSYYQGSGETQYF	TGTGCCAGCAGTTACTATCAGGGGTCGGGGGAGACCCAGTACTTC
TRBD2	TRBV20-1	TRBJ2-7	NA	CSATTSGGNNEQYF	TGCAGTGCTACGACTAGCGGGGGGAACAACGAGCAGTACTTC
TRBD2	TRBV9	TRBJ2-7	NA	CASSENPNFRDPGGEQYF	TGTGCCAGCAGCGAGAACCCGAACTTCAGGGATCCGGGGGGCGAGCAGTACTTC
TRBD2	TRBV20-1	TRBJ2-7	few	CSAPRPGGTYEQYF	TGCAGTGCTCCCCGGCCGGGGGGAACCTACGAGCAGTACTTC